One sample yielded the 18 T cell receptor beta chains listed below, sequenced in a study of cytomegalovirus exposure and HLA in healthy donors. Vbeta (60) and Jbeta (13) primers were used in the PCR. Only in-frame clones appear in the TCRdb table, and some are missing; sequencing was by immunoSEQ multiplex PCR. Of 200,000 to 250,000 clones in the sample, around 78% are singletons; the top ten hold approximately 0.47%. Sequenced input: PBMCs. The receptors come from a boy younger than 18 in good health and CMV-seronegative.

J is TRBJ2-7 and V is TRBV11-1; tentative D call: TRBD2 (5 bases). The CDR3 consists of 15 residues. Germline V lookup: CDR1 SGHAT, CDR2 FQDESV (reference sequence). The V and J ends lost 1 base and 1 base respectively, with 11 bases between them. This CDR3 reads CASSLVSGISYEQYF. CDR3 sequence (DNA): TGTGCCAGCAGCTTAGTTTCGGGGATATCCTACGAGCAGTACTTC.

This clone is a singleton in its sample. The rearrangement joins TRBV18 to TRBJ2-3; 8 bases are a match to TRBD2. Per germline, CDR1 KGHSH and CDR2 LQKENI. V lost 2 bases to trimming and J lost 5 bases; unmatched junction nucleotides: 6. The CDR3 runs to 15 residues. Here the CDR3 DNA reads TGTGCCAGCTCACCAAGCGCGGGGGGATTAGATACGCAGTATTTT. Protein: CASSPSAGGLDTQYF.

The rearrangement links TRBV6-6 to TRBJ2-3; TRBD1 aligns across 7 bases. The CDR3 has 14 residues. Per the germline V gene, CDR1 is MNHNY and CDR2 is SVGAGI (reference sequence). V lost 6 bases and J lost 4; bases outside the gene matches: 7. The CDR3 sequence: CASRIQGDADTQYF. The CDR3 region has the DNA TGTGCCAGCAGGATTCAGGGGGATGCAGATACGCAGTATTTT.

This sequence joins TRBV19 and TRBJ1-5; 7 bases are a match to TRBD1. The V segment lost 5 bases and the J segment 4 bases; nucleotides outside the gene matches: 2. The CDR3 extends over 13 amino acids. Per the germline V gene, CDR1 is LNHDA and CDR2 is SQIVND (reference sequence). The CDR3 sequence: CASSEGANQPQHF. CDR3 DNA: TGTGCCAGTAGTGAGGGGGCAAATCAGCCCCAGCATTTT.

The chain combines TRBV7-9 with TRBJ2-5, with 7 bases that match TRBD1. V shed 6 bases and J 4 bases; nucleotides not matched to a gene: 14. This CDR3 has 16 residues. Per the germline V gene, CDR1 is SEHNR and CDR2 is FQNEAQ (reference sequence). This CDR3 is CASSLPGTGARETQYF. The CDR3 region has the DNA TGTGCCAGCAGTTTACCCGGAACAGGGGCGCGAGAGACCCAGTACTTC.

The J gene is TRBJ2-7, the V gene TRBV5-6; D is uncertain. The V end lost 1 base, the J end lost 6 bases, and 5 bases lay between the germline ends. This CDR3 region has 11 residues. The germline gives CDR1 SGHDT, CDR2 YYEEEE. The CDR3 DNA is TGTGCCAGCAGCTTGACTCTCGAGCAGTACTTC. Protein sequence: CASSLTLEQYF.

This clone has more than one count but fewer than ten. This chain connects TRBV6-5 to TRBJ2-5; no clear D. V lost 5 bases and J lost 2, with 15 bases in between. Germline V CDR1 and CDR2: MNHEY, SVGAGI. The CDR3 has 15 residues. The chain's CDR3 is CASSRFSTEQETQYF. The CDR3 DNA sequence: TGTGCCAGCAGTCGATTTAGTACAGAACAAGAGACCCAGTACTTC.

This clone was seen a few times. V usage is TRBV9 and J usage is TRBJ2-3; 12 nucleotides agree with TRBD2. Germline-derived CDR1 and CDR2 are SGDLS and YYNGEE. The junction had 2 bases not matched to a gene; V was cut back by 1 base and J by 2 bases. CDR3 length equals 16 residues. The CDR3 here is CASSVTSGRTTDTQYF. CDR3 sequence (DNA): TGTGCCAGCAGCGTAACTAGCGGGAGGACCACAGATACGCAGTATTTT.

The V gene is TRBV5-6, the J gene TRBJ1-2; no clear D gene. The germline CDR1 and CDR2 sequences are SGHDT and YYEEEE. This CDR3 has 11 amino acids. V lost 5 bases to trimming and J lost 2 bases, with 4 bases between them. DNA of the CDR3: TGTGCCAGCAGAGCGAACTATGGCTACACCTTC. Translating gives CASRANYGYTF.

This chain joins TRBV2 and TRBJ1-2; tentative D call: TRBD1 (5 bases). The V end was cut by 3 bases, the J end by 3 bases, with 11 bases between. This CDR3 is 14 amino acids long. The germline V gene encodes CDR1 SNHLY and CDR2 FYNNEI. The CDR3 DNA sequence: TGTGCCAGCAGTGATCAGGGTGCGGACTATGGCTACACCTTC. This encodes CASSDQGADYGYTF.

The V gene is TRBV6-5, the J gene TRBJ2-1, with 8 bases that match TRBD2. With 6 bases clipped from V and 6 bases from J, the junction kept 4 bases outside the gene matches. There are 13 residues in the CDR3. The germline V gene has CDR1 MNHEY and CDR2 SVGAGI. CDR3 in DNA: TGTGCCAGCAGACTCGGACTAGCCAATGAGCAGTTCTTC. Translation: CASRLGLANEQFF.

On this clone: This same CDR3 is encoded by further DNA sequences in the sample. The gene calls are TRBV5-1 and TRBJ2-1; 10 nucleotides match TRBD2. Germline V gene sequence: CDR1 SGHRS, CDR2 YFSETQ. Germline trimming cut 1 base from V and 7 bases from J; bases unmatched to any gene: 5. The CDR3 sequence is 15 residues long. This CDR3 reads CASSLLAGEYNEQFF. The CDR3 coding sequence is TGCGCCAGCAGCTTGCTAGCGGGAGAGTATAATGAGCAGTTCTTC.

The chain combines TRBV7-3 with TRBJ2-3; D gene uncertain. The ends were cut back, 1 base at V and 3 bases at J, with 8 bases in the middle. Germline CDR1 SGHTA, CDR2 FQGTGA. This CDR3 spans 14 amino acids. The CDR3 is CASSLIPGTDTQYF. The CDR3, as DNA: TGTGCCAGCAGCTTAATTCCCGGGACAGATACGCAGTATTTT. Using reference TRBV7-3 and TRBJ2-3 for the parts outside the CDR3, the full variable domain is GAGVSQTPSNKVTEKGKYVELRCDPISGHTALYWYRQSLGQGPEFLIYFQGTGAADDSGLPNDRFFAVRPEGSVSTLKIQRTERGDSAVYLCASSLIPGTDTQYFGPGTRLTVL.

CDR3 sequence (DNA): TGTGCCAGTACCCCTCCCGGGGACTCTGGAAACACCATATATTTT. Translating it yields CASTPPGDSGNTIYF. The chain links TRBV19 to TRBJ1-3; D uncertain. CDR3 length equals 15 residues. Germline V gene lookup returns CDR1 LNHDA and CDR2 SQIVND (reference sequence). The germline V and J ends were trimmed by 7 bases and 0 bases, with 13 bases remaining between them.

The chain links TRBV5-4 to TRBJ1-1; 9 bases align to TRBD1. CDR3 length: 20 amino acids. Germline CDR1 SGHNT, CDR2 YYREEE (reference sequence). V was pared by 4 bases and J by 1 base, with 20 bases of the junction left unmatched. The CDR3 sequence is CASSLTGTGHPPSWNTEAFF. CDR3 sequence (DNA): TGTGCCAGCAGCCTCACCGGGACAGGGCACCCCCCAAGTTGGAACACTGAAGCTTTCTTT. Full variable domain (remainder filled in from reference TRBV5-4 and TRBJ1-1): ETGVTQSPTHLIKTRGQQVTLRCSSQSGHNTVSWYQQALGQGPQFIFQYYREEENGRGNFPPRFSGLQFPNYSSELNVNALELDDSALYLCASSLTGTGHPPSWNTEAFFGQGTRLTVV.

The chain is built from TRBV5-1 and TRBJ2-2, with D hard to call. Deletions cut 1 base from V and 0 bases from J, with 4 bases between. Germline CDR1 SGHRS, CDR2 YFSETQ. This CDR3 is built from 14 residues. The CDR3 spells CASSLSPNTGELFF. In DNA form, the CDR3 reads TGCGCCAGCAGCTTGTCTCCGAACACCGGGGAGCTGTTTTTT.

The chain employs TRBV7-9 and TRBJ1-2; 7 bases agree with TRBD1. Germline V CDR1 and CDR2: SEHNR, FQNEAQ (reference sequence). The length of the CDR3 is 13 residues. Unmatched junction bases numbered 3, after V lost 4 bases and J lost 4 bases. The CDR3 DNA reads TGTGCCAGCAGCTCTGACAGGGTCTATGGCTACACCTTC. Encoded protein: CASSSDRVYGYTF.

This clone was recorded only once. J is TRBJ1-5 and V is TRBV5-6, with 8 bases aligning to TRBD1. Trimming took 1 base from V and 4 from J; bases not matched to a gene: 7. From germline, CDR1 is SGHDT and CDR2 YYEEEE. The CDR3 runs 16 residues. The CDR3 sequence: CASSLSWTGNNQPQHF. The CDR3, as DNA: TGTGCCAGCAGCTTGTCCTGGACAGGGAATAATCAGCCCCAGCATTTT.